The entry below gives a single TCR beta chain sequence along with its context. What it recognizes is unknown. All patients experienced relapse after autologous stem cell transplantation, and brentuximab vedotin exposure was variable. Relapsed/refractory classical Hodgkin lymphoma patients had complete, partial or progressive responses. This sample is drawn from a study of PD-1 blockade in classical Hodgkin lymphoma. Measured with immunoSEQ multiplex PCR; TCRdb has only the in-frame clones, and not every one. The sample has about 42,000 clones, about 71% seen once; the top ten hold less than 4%. Per germline, CDR1 SQVTM and CDR2 ANQGSEA. The CDR3 runs to 11 residues. Trimming stripped 4 bases from V and 5 bases from J, with 5 bases between. Study-wide points: Partial responders and progressors had significantly lower baseline TCR diversity.

The chain uses TRBV29-1 and TRBJ1-4; D ambiguous. The input for sequencing was peripheral blood mononuclear cells (PBMCs), taken at baseline. This receptor was identified in a human donor with classical Hodgkin lymphoma. The CDR3 region has the DNA TGCAGCGTTGCAGGCAATGAAAAACTGTTTTTT. Amino acids: CSVAGNEKLFF.